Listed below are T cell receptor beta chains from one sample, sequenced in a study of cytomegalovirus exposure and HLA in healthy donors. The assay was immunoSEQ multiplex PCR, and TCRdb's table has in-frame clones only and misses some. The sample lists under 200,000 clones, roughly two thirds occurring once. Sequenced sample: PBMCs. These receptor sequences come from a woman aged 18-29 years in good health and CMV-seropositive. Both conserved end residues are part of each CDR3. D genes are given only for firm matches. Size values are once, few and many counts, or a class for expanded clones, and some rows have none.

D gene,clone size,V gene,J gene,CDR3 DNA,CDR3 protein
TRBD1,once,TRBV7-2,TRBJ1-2,TGTGCCAGCAGCTACCCCGGGACAGGGGAGGGCTATGGCTACACCTTC,CASSYPGTGEGYGYTF
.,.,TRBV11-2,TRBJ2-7,TGTGCCAGCAGCTTAGCTGCAGGGGCCTACGAGCAGTACTTC,CASSLAAGAYEQYF
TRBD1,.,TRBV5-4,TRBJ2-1,TGTGCCAGCAGCTCAGAGGACAGGGTATATGAGCAGTTCTTC,CASSSEDRVYEQFF
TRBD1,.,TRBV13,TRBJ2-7,TGTGCCAGCAGCCCCGGACAGGGGACCTACGAGCAGTACTTC,CASSPGQGTYEQYF
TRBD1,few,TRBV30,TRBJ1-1,TGTGCCTGGAGTGGGGACAGGGTCGACACTGAAGCTTTCTTT,CAWSGDRVDTEAFF
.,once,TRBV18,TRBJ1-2,TGTGCCAGCTCACCTCCGAGTGTCTCGGGTTATGGCTACACCTTC,CASSPPSVSGYGYTF
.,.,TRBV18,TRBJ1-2,TGTGCCAGCTCACCTGACGGCGGCCATGGCTACACCTTC,CASSPDGGHGYTF
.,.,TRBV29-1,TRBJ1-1,TGCAGCGTTATTTCGATTGGAGCGATGAACACTGAAGCTTTCTTT,CSVISIGAMNTEAFF
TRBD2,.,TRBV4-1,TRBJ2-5,TGCGCCAGCAGCGCTAGCGGGGCGCTGAGCCAAGAGACCCAGTACTTC,CASSASGALSQETQYF
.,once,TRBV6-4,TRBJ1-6,TGTGCCAGCAGTGACGTCGTGGGGCAATCACCCCTCCACTTT,CASSDVVGQSPLHF
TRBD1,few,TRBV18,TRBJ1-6,TGTGCCAGCTCACTTGGGACAGTCAATTCACCCCTCCACTTT,CASSLGTVNSPLHF
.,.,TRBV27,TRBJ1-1,TGTGCCAGCGGGCGTCTTGGAGAAGCTTTCTTT,CASGRLGEAFF
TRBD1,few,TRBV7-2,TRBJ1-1,TGTGCCAGCAGGCTTCCGACAGGGACGAACACTGAAGCTTTCTTT,CASRLPTGTNTEAFF
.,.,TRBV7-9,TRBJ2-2,TGTTCCAGCAGCTCCTACAGCGGCGGGGAGCTGTTTTTT,CSSSSYSGGELFF
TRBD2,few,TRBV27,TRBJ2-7,TGTGCCAGCAGTCCTAGTTCTCCTAGCGGGGCCTACGAGCAGTACTTC,CASSPSSPSGAYEQYF
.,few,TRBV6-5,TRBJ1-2,TGTGCCAGCAGTAACAGGAACTATGGCTACACCTTC,CASSNRNYGYTF
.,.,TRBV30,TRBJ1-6,TGTGCCTGGAACCTGGGGGCCAGGTCGGGATCACCCCTCCACTTT,CAWNLGARSGSPLHF
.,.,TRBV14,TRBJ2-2,TGTGCCAGCAGCCCCAGGGGGGAATGGAGTGGCACCGGGGAGCTGTTTTTT,CASSPRGEWSGTGELFF
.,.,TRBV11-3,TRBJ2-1,TGTGCCAGCAGCTTAAACAGGGCCAATGAGCAGTTCTTC,CASSLNRANEQFF
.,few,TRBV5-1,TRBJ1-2,TGCGCCAGCAGCTTGGAAGCAGGGAAGGCTAACTATGGCTACACCTTC,CASSLEAGKANYGYTF
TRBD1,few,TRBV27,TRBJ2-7,TGTGCCAGCAGTATAGGCGGACAGGGGGGACTCTACGAGCAGTACTTC,CASSIGGQGGLYEQYF
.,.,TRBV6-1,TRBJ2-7,TGTGCCAGCAGTCAAGACTACTCCTACGAGCAGTACTTC,CASSQDYSYEQYF
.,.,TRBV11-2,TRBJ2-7,TGTGCCAGCAGCTTATCCAGGGCCCCTTACGAGCAGTACTTC,CASSLSRAPYEQYF
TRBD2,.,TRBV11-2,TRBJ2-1,TGTGCCAGCAGCCCCGCGGGGGTAGGGAATGAGCAGTTCTTC,CASSPAGVGNEQFF
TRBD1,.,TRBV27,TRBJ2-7,TGTGCCAGCAGTTTAATGGGACAGGGACACTACGAGCAGTACTTC,CASSLMGQGHYEQYF
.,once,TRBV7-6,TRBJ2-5,TGTGCCAGCAGCGTGCGGGGGCCCCAAGAGACCCAGTACTTC,CASSVRGPQETQYF
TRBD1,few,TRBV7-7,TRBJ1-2,TGTGCTAGCAGATACACAGGGGGCTGGTATGGCTACACCTTC,CASRYTGGWYGYTF
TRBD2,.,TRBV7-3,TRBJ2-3,TGTGCCAGCAGCTTAAAACCTGGTGGACTAGCGGGGACAGATACGCAGTATTTT,CASSLKPGGLAGTDTQYF
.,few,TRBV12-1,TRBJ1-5,TGTGCCAGCAGCCGCCCCGGGACAGGTAATCAGCCCCAGCATTTT,CASSRPGTGNQPQHF
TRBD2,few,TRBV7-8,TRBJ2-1,TGTGCCAGCAGGACCGGGGGGAGCTCCTACAATGAGCAGTTCTTC,CASRTGGSSYNEQFF
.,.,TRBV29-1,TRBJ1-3,TGCAGCGTGTGGGAAGGGGGAGACTCTGGAAACACCATATATTTT,CSVWEGGDSGNTIYF
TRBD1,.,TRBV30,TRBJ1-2,TGTGCCTGGAGTGTACCGTCAACAGGGGGCAACTATGGCTACACCTTC,CAWSVPSTGGNYGYTF
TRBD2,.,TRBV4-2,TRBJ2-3,TGTGCCAGCAGCCTGCTGACTAGCGGGGGGGCGCCAGATACGCAGTATTTT,CASSLLTSGGAPDTQYF
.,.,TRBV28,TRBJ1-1,TGTGCCAGCAGGTTGGGGGGTGAAGCTTTCTTT,CASRLGGEAFF
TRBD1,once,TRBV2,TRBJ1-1,TGTGCCACCCTGTTGACAGGGCACACTGAAGCTTTCTTT,CATLLTGHTEAFF
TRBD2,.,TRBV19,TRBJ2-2,TGTGCCAGTAGGGCTACTAGCGCGAACACCGGGGAGCTGTTTTTT,CASRATSANTGELFF
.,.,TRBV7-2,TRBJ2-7,TGTGCCAGCAGCTTAGTGGGCAGGCAGGACTACGAGCAGTACTTC,CASSLVGRQDYEQYF